The subject of this entry is one TCR beta chain. This sample was included in a study of cytomegalovirus exposure and HLA in healthy donors. PCR employed 60 Vbeta and 13 Jbeta primers. Only in-frame clones appear in the TCRdb table, and some are missing; sequencing was by immunoSEQ multiplex PCR. The table shows more than 90,000 clones, with 75% occurring only once. Germline trimming cut 5 bases from V and 5 bases from J; bases unmatched to any gene: 20. The germline V gene encodes CDR1 MDHEN and CDR2 SYDVKM. This CDR3 contains 19 residues. The source is a man aged 50-60 years in good health and CMV-seronegative. The sample consisted of PBMCs. The rearrangement uses TRBV28 and TRBJ2-1; 8 nucleotides agree with TRBD2. The CDR3 loop is CASSRSLIVSGKDNNEQFF. DNA of the CDR3: TGTGCCAGCAGTCGCTCCCTGATCGTTAGCGGGAAGGATAACAATGAGCAGTTCTTC.